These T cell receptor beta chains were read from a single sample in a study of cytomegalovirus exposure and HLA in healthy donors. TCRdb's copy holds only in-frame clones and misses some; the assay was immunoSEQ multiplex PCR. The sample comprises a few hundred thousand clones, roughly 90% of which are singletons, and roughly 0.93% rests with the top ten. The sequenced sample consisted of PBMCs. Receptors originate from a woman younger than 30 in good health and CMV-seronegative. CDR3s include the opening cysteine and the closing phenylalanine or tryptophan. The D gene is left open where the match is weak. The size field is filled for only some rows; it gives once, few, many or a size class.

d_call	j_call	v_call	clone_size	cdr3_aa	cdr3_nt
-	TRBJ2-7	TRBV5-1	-	CASSVGQSYEQYF	TGCGCCAGCAGCGTCGGACAGTCCTACGAGCAGTACTTC
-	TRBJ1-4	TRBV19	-	CASSILTGEKLFF	TGTGCCAGTAGTATTTTAACCGGGGAAAAACTGTTTTTT
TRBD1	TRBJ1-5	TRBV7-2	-	CASSLAGQGPNQPQHF	TGTGCCAGCAGCTTAGCAGGACAGGGCCCCAATCAGCCCCAGCATTTT
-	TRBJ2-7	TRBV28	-	CASSFGRGGSYEQYF	TGTGCCAGCAGTTTCGGCAGGGGCGGGTCGTACGAGCAGTACTTC
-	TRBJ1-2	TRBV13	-	CASSFLLDKGYGYTF	TGTGCCAGCAGCTTTCTCTTGGACAAGGGCTATGGCTACACCTTC
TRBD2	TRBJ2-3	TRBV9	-	CASSVDPAGGLTDTQYF	TGTGCCAGCAGCGTAGACCCAGCGGGAGGCCTCACAGATACGCAGTATTTT
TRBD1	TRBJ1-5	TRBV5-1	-	CASSLGPADRVNQPQHF	TGCGCCAGCAGCTTGGGCCCCGCTGACAGGGTAAATCAGCCCCAGCATTTT
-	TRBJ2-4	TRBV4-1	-	CASSQTGPTYLNIQYF	TGCGCCAGCAGCCAAACAGGACCTACTTATTTAAACATTCAGTACTTC
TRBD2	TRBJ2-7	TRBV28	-	CASSLRDYWGSYEQYF	TGTGCCAGCAGTCTTCGGGACTATTGGGGCTCCTACGAGCAGTACTTC
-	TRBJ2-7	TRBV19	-	CASSIEGSSYEQYF	TGTGCCAGTAGTATAGAAGGGAGCTCCTACGAGCAGTACTTC
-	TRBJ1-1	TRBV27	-	CASRDPGEAEAFF	TGTGCCAGCAGAGATCCGGGAGAGGCTGAAGCTTTCTTT
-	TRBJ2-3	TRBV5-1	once	CASSVAAGTDTQYF	TGCGCCAGCAGCGTAGCGGCAGGGACAGATACGCAGTATTTT
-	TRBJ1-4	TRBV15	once	CATSNQDRGDEKLFF	TGTGCCACCAGCAACCAGGACCGGGGGGATGAAAAACTGTTTTTT
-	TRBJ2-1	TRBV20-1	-	CSSFRANEQFF	TGCAGTTCTTTCAGGGCCAATGAGCAGTTCTTC
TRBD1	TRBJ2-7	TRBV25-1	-	CASSGDRGSYEQYF	TGTGCCAGCAGTGGAGACAGGGGATCCTACGAGCAGTACTTC
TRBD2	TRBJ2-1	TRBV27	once	CASSKRDPTYNEQFF	TGTGCCAGCTCGAAGCGGGACCCCACCTACAATGAGCAGTTCTTC
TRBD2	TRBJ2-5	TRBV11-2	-	CASSLVWRGQETQYF	TGTGCCAGCAGCTTAGTATGGCGGGGGCAAGAGACCCAGTACTTC